The 17 T cell receptor beta chains below come from one sample, sequenced in a study of T cell repertoires and Cas9 in healthy adults. Using immunoSEQ multiplex PCR, the repertoire was profiled, and TCRdb retains in-frame clones only, with some absent. The sample has fewer than 25,000 clones; about 90% are singletons. Sequenced material: CD4+ effector T cells (CD127+, CD25-, CD137-, CD154-) from PBMCs; culture status not recorded. These receptors came from a human donor in good health.

The J gene is TRBJ2-7, the V gene TRBV7-2, with 8 bases aligning to TRBD2. Germline V gene data show CDR1 as SGHTA and CDR2 as FQGNSA. The CDR3 has 15 residues. Trimming took 1 base from V and 1 from J; bases not matched to a gene: 3. CDR3 sequence (DNA): TGTGCCAGCAGCTTAGTTCCGGGGGGGTCCTACGAGCAGTACTTC. Translated: CASSLVPGGSYEQYF.

The rearrangement links TRBV2 to TRBJ2-3, with no clear D. In germline, CDR1 is SNHLY, CDR2 FYNNEI. This CDR3 region has 13 residues. With 6 bases removed from V and 2 bases from J, the gap between germline ends came to 9 bases. The CDR3 DNA follows: TGTGCCAGCAGGGGCGACTTCACAGATACGCAGTATTTT. It codes for CASRGDFTDTQYF.

This clone showed up just a few times. This sequence joins TRBV27 and TRBJ1-6; D is unresolved. Germline CDR1 is MNHEY and CDR2 is SMNVEV (reference sequence). Trimming took 4 bases from V and 4 from J, leaving 8 bases between them. The CDR3 is 14 amino acids. CDR3 loop: CASSSPEYNSPLHF. The CDR3, as DNA: TGTGCCAGCAGTTCGCCTGAGTATAATTCACCCCTCCACTTT.

The chain carries TRBV9 and TRBJ1-5; TRBD1 is a possible D gene (5 bases). The germline CDR1 and CDR2 sequences are SGDLS and YYNGEE. The CDR3 spans 15 residues. Trimming removed 4 bases from V and 3 bases from J, with 14 bases in between. Here the CDR3 DNA reads TGTGCCAGCAGCCCAGAGGGGTTACACAATCAGCCCCAGCATTTT. It translates to CASSPEGLHNQPQHF.

The chain recombines TRBV5-1 with TRBJ1-4; D is ambiguous. Trimming removed 4 bases at V and 7 bases at J, with 14 bases between. The CDR3 is made up of 14 amino acids. Germline V gene lookup returns CDR1 SGHRS and CDR2 YFSETQ. Written as DNA, the CDR3 is TGCGCCAGCAGCCTTGACGCGTCCGGTGAAAAACTGTTTTTT. Its translation: CASSLDASGEKLFF. Combining the CDR3 with reference TRBV5-1 and TRBJ1-4 gives the whole variable domain KAGVTQTPRYLIKTRGQQVTLSCSPISGHRSVSWYQQTPGQGLQFLFEYFSETQRNKGNFPGRFSGRQFSNSRSEMNVSTLELGDSALYLCASSLDASGEKLFFGSGTQLSVL.

The CDR3 is CASSAGQGAWNEQFF. CDR3 nucleotides: TGTGCCAGCAGTGCGGGACAGGGGGCTTGGAATGAGCAGTTCTTC. The rearrangement uses TRBV6-1 and TRBJ2-1; 12 bases align to TRBD1. V lost 4 bases, J lost 7 bases, and 5 bases stayed unmatched. Looked up from germline, CDR1 is MNHNS and CDR2 is SASEGT. The CDR3 sequence is 15 residues long.

This chain uses TRBV19 with TRBJ1-5; tentative D call: TRBD1 (5 bases). V was clipped by 7 bases and J by 4 bases, with 20 bases between them. Germline CDR1 reads LNHDA; CDR2 reads SQIVND (reference sequence). This CDR3 is built from 16 residues. The CDR3 nucleotides are TGTGCCAGTACCCGCCGACGAACAGGAGAAAATCAGCCCCAGCATTTT. This encodes CASTRRRTGENQPQHF.

The chain employs TRBV18 and TRBJ1-3; D gene uncertain. Per the germline V gene, CDR1 is KGHSH and CDR2 is LQKENI. Trimming cost V 5 bases and J 4 bases, with 15 bases left between them. The CDR3 is 15 amino acids. The CDR3 sequence: CASSSSWQQGNTIYF. Here the CDR3 DNA reads TGTGCCAGCTCAAGTTCCTGGCAACAAGGAAACACCATATATTTT.

The V gene is TRBV5-1, the J gene TRBJ2-4, with TRBD1 matching 9 bases. The CDR3 totals 15 residues. Germline V CDR1 and CDR2: SGHRS, YFSETQ. J was trimmed by 6 bases and V by 4 bases; bases with no gene match: 8. CDR3 sequence (DNA): TGCGCCAGCAGCCGGGGACAGGGACGAGGAAACATTCAGTACTTC. Encoded protein: CASSRGQGRGNIQYF.

The chain couples TRBV2 to TRBJ1-2; D is perhaps TRBD1 (5 bases). V was cut by 6 bases and J by 7 bases, with 12 bases left in between. The CDR3 runs to 12 residues. Germline V gene sequence: CDR1 SNHLY, CDR2 FYNNEI. DNA of the CDR3: TGTGCCAGCAGAGACAGTGAGGGTGGCTACACCTTC. As protein: CASRDSEGGYTF.

This rearrangement joins TRBV5-6 to TRBJ1-1; weak D call: TRBD1 (5 bases). Trimming left V 4 bases short and J 1 base short, with 11 bases between. The CDR3 contains 14 residues. The germline CDR1 and CDR2 sequences are SGHDT and YYEEEE. In nucleotides, the CDR3 is TGTGCCAGCAGCGCCGGGACCGCGAACACTGAAGCTTTCTTT. Translated: CASSAGTANTEAFF. The full variable domain, in which reference TRBV5-6 and TRBJ1-1 provide the parts outside the CDR3, is DAGVTQSPTHLIKTRGQQVTLRCSPKSGHDTVSWYQQALGQGPQFIFQYYEEEERQRGNFPDRFSGHQFPNYSSELNVNALLLGDSALYLCASSAGTANTEAFFGQGTRLTVV.

This clone was detected a few times. The chain combines TRBV6-5 with TRBJ1-1; D perhaps matches TRBD1 (5 bases). Germline V gene sequence: CDR1 MNHEY, CDR2 SVGAGI. Trimming took off 2 bases at V and 2 bases at J, with 12 bases between the two ends. CDR3 length: 15 amino acids. CDR3 DNA: TGTGCCAGCAGTTACGAGGGACGGCCAAACACTGAAGCTTTCTTT. Translating gives CASSYEGRPNTEAFF.

This chain links TRBV7-2 with TRBJ2-1; D is perhaps TRBD1 (6 bases). The V gene's germline CDR1 is SGHTA and CDR2 FQGNSA. V lost 1 base, J lost 16 bases, and 14 bases lay in between. This CDR3 spans 12 amino acids. CDR3 DNA sequence: TGTGCCAGCAGCTTAGAAGCACAGGGCAGCTTCTTC. Translating gives CASSLEAQGSFF.

This clone was seen once. J is TRBJ2-3 and V is TRBV4-1; D unresolved. V shed 0 bases and J shed 6 bases, with 7 bases lying between them. The germline V gene encodes CDR1 MGHRA and CDR2 YSYEKL. The CDR3 consists of 13 residues. CDR3 DNA: TGCGCCAGCAGCCAAGATAGGTTGGATACGCAGTATTTT. Protein: CASSQDRLDTQYF.

This chain joins TRBV7-3 and TRBJ2-5; D possibly corresponds to TRBD2 (6 bases). CDR3 length: 15 amino acids. Trimming took off 6 bases at V and 0 bases at J, with 14 bases between the two ends. CDR1 is SGHTA and CDR2 is FQGTGA in the germline V gene. The CDR3 coding sequence is TGTGCCAGCAGTTCCGGACTACTCAACCAAGAGACCCAGTACTTC. Protein sequence: CASSSGLLNQETQYF.

This clone came up once. This sequence joins TRBV11-2 and TRBJ2-5; no firm D call. Germline CDR1 SGHAT, CDR2 FQNNGV. Trimming took 1 base from V and 2 from J, leaving 14 bases between them. The CDR3 has 16 amino acids. CDR3 sequence reads: CASSLARRQVQETQYF. CDR3 DNA sequence: TGTGCCAGCAGCTTAGCCCGGCGGCAGGTTCAAGAGACCCAGTACTTC.

The J gene is TRBJ1-4, the V gene TRBV5-1, with D uncertain. Trimming shortened V by 1 base and J by 0 bases, and 4 bases separated the two germline ends. CDR1 is SGHRS and CDR2 is YFSETQ in the germline V gene. The CDR3 covers 14 residues. The DNA for the CDR3 is TGCGCCAGCAGCTTGATCGCAACTAATGAAAAACTGTTTTTT. Translation gives CASSLIATNEKLFF.